Presented here are 18 T cell receptor beta chains from one specimen sequenced in a study of shared clonotypes between healthy human individuals. Sequencing used immunoSEQ multiplex PCR; TCRdb keeps in-frame clones, though not all of them. Counted here are about 530,000 clones, 90% to 96% occurring once; the ten biggest clones make up 0.055% to 0.075%. What was sequenced was naive CD4+ T cells sorted from blood. Subset here: CD45RA+ positively selected. The receptors here all came from a woman aged 25 to 39 in good health.

The chain joins TRBV6-5 to TRBJ2-7, with TRBD1 matching over 7 bases. The CDR3 runs 15 residues. The V segment lost 8 bases and the J segment 6 bases; nucleotides outside the gene matches: 16. CDR1 is MNHEY, CDR2 SVGAGI, per germline. CDR3 loop: CASGRVWDSKGEQYF. The CDR3 nucleotides read TGTGCCAGCGGTAGGGTGTGGGACAGCAAGGGCGAGCAGTACTTC.

This sequence joins TRBV5-1 and TRBJ2-4, with 8 bases that match TRBD2. Germline V lookup: CDR1 SGHRS, CDR2 YFSETQ. The trim removed 7 bases at V and 5 bases at J, leaving 11 bases unmatched. The length of the CDR3 is 15 residues. This chain's CDR3 is CASAFLSGGENIQYF. Written as DNA, the CDR3 is TGCGCCAGCGCTTTCTTGTCCGGGGGGGAAAACATTCAGTACTTC.

The chain carries TRBV7-6 and TRBJ1-1, with a weak D call TRBD1 (5 bases). The CDR3 totals 15 residues. CDR1 and CDR2 from the germline V gene are SGHVS and FNYEAQ. The V and J ends lost 5 bases and 5 bases respectively, with 18 bases between them. The CDR3 nucleotides read TGTGCCAGCAGCCGAAATCAGGGAGGAAGTACTGAAGCTTTCTTT. This codes for CASSRNQGGSTEAFF.

The chain has TRBV10-3 and TRBJ2-7, with TRBD2 identical over 10 bases. CDR1 and CDR2 from the germline V gene are ENHRY and SYGVKD. V shed 8 bases, J shed 1 base, and the junction held 5 bases outside the gene matches. The CDR3 loop spans 14 amino acids. CDR3 sequence (DNA): TGTGCCATCGGCACTAGCGGGACTTCCTACGAGCAGTACTTC. Protein sequence: CAIGTSGTSYEQYF.

The CDR3 loop reads CASSLRGGPTGELFF. In DNA form, the CDR3 reads TGTGCCAGCAGCTTACGAGGGGGGCCCACCGGGGAGCTGTTTTTT. The chain has TRBV5-8 and TRBJ2-2, with D tentatively TRBD1 or TRBD2 (6 bases each). CDR1 is SGHTS, CDR2 YDEGEE, per germline. Trimming took off 2 bases at V and 4 bases at J, with 12 bases between the two ends. The CDR3 is made up of 15 amino acids.

This chain joins TRBV30 and TRBJ1-4; unclear D gene. Germline CDR1 reads GTSNPN; CDR2 reads SVGIG (reference sequence). This CDR3 has 15 residues. V lost 3 bases to trimming and J lost 0 bases, with 11 bases between them. The CDR3: CAWRGGLATNEKLFF. CDR3 nucleotide sequence: TGTGCCTGGAGGGGAGGGCTTGCAACTAATGAAAAACTGTTTTTT.

The rearrangement links TRBV6-6 to TRBJ2-7; TRBD2 matches 10 bases. The CDR3 is 15 amino acids. Trimming took 3 bases from V and 5 from J; bases not matched to a gene: 7. CDR1 is MNHNY, CDR2 SVGAGI, per germline (reference sequence). The CDR3 DNA sequence: TGTGCCAGCAGTTATTCACTAGCGGGACACCACGAGCAGTACTTC. Protein sequence: CASSYSLAGHHEQYF.

The V gene is TRBV6-6, the J gene TRBJ2-7; the match to TRBD2 covers 12 bases. With V trimmed by 0 bases and J by 5 bases, 2 bases remained unmatched. The length of the CDR3 is 15 residues. The germline gives CDR1 MNHNY, CDR2 SVGAGI (reference sequence). The CDR3 is CASSYSTSGSHEQYF. The DNA of the CDR3 is TGTGCCAGCAGTTACTCGACTAGCGGGAGTCACGAGCAGTACTTC.

The chain links TRBV10-2 to TRBJ1-5; D is undetermined. V was trimmed by 4 bases and J by 3 bases, leaving 7 bases between them. In germline, CDR1 is WSHSY, CDR2 SAAADI. The CDR3 is 13 amino acids. Here the CDR3 reads CASSASDNQPQHF. In nucleotides, the CDR3 is TGCGCCAGCAGTGCCTCAGACAATCAGCCCCAGCATTTT.

This clone appeared a single time. The V and J genes are TRBV5-4 and TRBJ2-7; 7 bases map to TRBD1. Per germline, CDR1 SGHNT and CDR2 YYREEE (reference sequence). The CDR3 runs to 16 residues. V shed 0 bases, J shed 5 bases, and the junction held 11 bases outside the gene matches. The CDR3 DNA follows: TGTGCCAGCAGCTTGGCCGGGACAGTCATTCGGAACGAGCAGTACTTC. Encoded protein: CASSLAGTVIRNEQYF.

J is TRBJ2-2 and V is TRBV29-1; D is undetermined. V was pared by 0 bases and J by 2 bases, with 16 bases between. The CDR3 has 17 residues. Germline V gives CDR1 SQVTM, CDR2 ANQGSEA. CDR3 sequence reads: CSVEDRSWAGNTGELFF. The CDR3, as DNA: TGCAGCGTTGAAGATCGGTCATGGGCAGGAAACACCGGGGAGCTGTTTTTT.

The V gene is TRBV5-1, the J gene TRBJ1-4; 8 bases are a match to TRBD1. In germline, CDR1 is SGHRS, CDR2 YFSETQ. The trim removed 2 bases at V and 6 bases at J, leaving 3 bases unmatched. The CDR3 loop spans 14 amino acids. CDR3 in DNA: TGCGCCAGCAGCTTAGGGACAGGAGATGAAAAACTGTTTTTT. Protein sequence: CASSLGTGDEKLFF. Variable domain in full (rest from reference TRBV5-1 and TRBJ1-4): KAGVTQTPRYLIKTRGQQVTLSCSPISGHRSVSWYQQTPGQGLQFLFEYFSETQRNKGNFPGRFSGRQFSNSRSEMNVSTLELGDSALYLCASSLGTGDEKLFFGSGTQLSVL.

This sequence joins TRBV18 and TRBJ1-1; TRBD1 matches at 7 bases. V dropped 1 base and J dropped 5; count of bases not matched to a gene: 10. CDR1 is KGHSH and CDR2 is LQKENI in the germline V gene. The CDR3 extends over 16 amino acids. The CDR3 DNA reads TGTGCCAGCTCACCACAGGAGACAGGGACGAATACTGAAGCTTTCTTT. Amino acid sequence: CASSPQETGTNTEAFF.

This chain uses TRBV28 with TRBJ2-7, with TRBD1 matching over 11 bases. The V gene's germline CDR1 is MDHEN and CDR2 SYDVKM. CDR3 length equals 16 residues. The junction had 11 bases not matched to a gene; V was cut back by 10 bases and J by 0 bases. The CDR3 DNA sequence: TGTGCCACTTTGGGACAGGGGGTGCCCAGCTCCTACGAGCAGTACTTC. Translating it yields CATLGQGVPSSYEQYF.

This clone was seen only once. The chain couples TRBV7-3 to TRBJ1-5, with D possibly matching TRBD1 (5 bases). The CDR3 covers 13 residues. V lost 6 bases and J 4 bases, leaving 10 bases between the germline ends. Germline V gene data show CDR1 as SGHTA and CDR2 as FQGTGA. For the CDR3, the DNA is TGTGCCAGCAGTCCTCAGGGTAATCAGCCCCAGCATTTT. This sequence encodes CASSPQGNQPQHF.

The genes are TRBV7-5 and TRBJ2-7; the D call TRBD1 from the table was never checked on the DNA. TRBV7-5 is a known pseudogene. This CDR3 has 14 amino acids. DNA of the CDR3: TGTGTCAGTTCTGGGTGGGGGCCCCTCTACGAGCAGTACTTC. Its protein is CVSSGWGPLYEQYF.

Comments on this clone: Other DNA sequences in the same sample also yield this CDR3. This chain joins TRBV6-5 and TRBJ1-2; 7 bases map to TRBD1. Looked up from germline, CDR1 is MNHEY and CDR2 is SVGAGI. CDR3 size: 13 residues. Losses at the gene ends were 0 bases for V and 8 bases for J; bases not matched to a gene: 3. The CDR3 protein is CASSYSQGGGYTF. The CDR3 DNA is TGTGCCAGCAGTTACTCCCAGGGGGGAGGCTACACCTTC.

For the CDR3, the DNA is TGTGCCAGCAGTGAAATGCAGGGATACGAGCAGTACTTC. It translates to CASSEMQGYEQYF. V gene TRBV6-1 combines with J gene TRBJ2-7; D possibly corresponds to TRBD1 (5 bases). V shed 2 bases and J shed 4 bases, with 9 bases lying between them. The CDR3 has 13 amino acids. Germline loops: CDR1 MNHNS, CDR2 SASEGT.